The 11 T cell receptor beta chains listed next were all sequenced from one sample in a study of CD8+ T cells in alopecia areata. Extraction and reverse transcription of RNA yielded cDNA as the sequencing template. Some clones are missing from TCRdb's copy, which holds only in-frame ones; the method was immunoSEQ multiplex PCR. The sample consists of some 80,000 clones, 66% of them appearing once. The treatment: oral pan-JAK inhibitor, 5-10 mg twice daily. This material consisted of CD8+ T cells sorted from blood, taken at week 24, from a patient treated with tofacitinib. All receptors derive from a human donor with alopecia areata.

The V call is TRBV23-1, the J call TRBJ2-3, with D unresolved. TRBV23-1 is flagged as an ORF with uncertain function. Trimming shortened V by 4 bases and J by 0 bases, and 8 bases separated the two germline ends. This CDR3 has 14 amino acids. CDR3 residues: CASSPRASTDTQYF. The CDR3 bases are TGCGCCAGCAGTCCCCGGGCCAGCACAGATACGCAGTATTTT.

This sequence joins TRBV7-6 and TRBJ1-5; D perhaps matches TRBD1 (5 bases). Germline V CDR1 and CDR2: SGHVS, FNYEAQ. This CDR3 region has 14 residues. Between the trimmed V and J ends, which lost 8 bases and 0 bases, there was a span of 11 bases. The CDR3 DNA sequence: TGTGCCAGCGGGGGACCGAATAGCAATCAGCCCCAGCATTTT. Protein: CASGGPNSNQPQHF.

This chain connects TRBV21-1 to TRBJ2-1; the table's TRBD2 call for D was not verified on the DNA. TRBV21-1 counts as a pseudogene. This CDR3 is 17 amino acids long. CDR3 DNA sequence: TGTGCCAGCAGCAAAGTAGGAAAAGCGGGAGGGTACAATGAGCAGTTCTTC. It yields the protein CASSKVGKAGGYNEQFF.

This clone was counted between two and nine times. The chain uses TRBV5-1 and TRBJ2-1; 10 nucleotides line up with TRBD1. Trimming took 5 bases from V and 1 from J; bases not matched to a gene: 15. CDR1 SGHRS and CDR2 YFSETQ come from the germline V gene. The CDR3 is made up of 19 amino acids. CDR3 DNA sequence: TGCGCCAGCAGTCCCCTTGACAGGGGGCTAGGGTCGTCCTACAATGAGCAGTTCTTC. This translates into CASSPLDRGLGSSYNEQFF.

There are a few counts of this clone. DNA for the CDR3: TGTGCCAGTAGTTTAACAGGGGCCGGGAGCTCCTACGAGCAGTACTTC. It yields the protein CASSLTGAGSSYEQYF. J is TRBJ2-7 and V is TRBV19; tentative D call: TRBD1 (7 bases). The V gene's germline CDR1 is LNHDA and CDR2 SQIVND (reference sequence). CDR3 length: 16 residues. V was shortened by 5 bases and J by 0 bases, with 17 bases between the two germline ends.

The CDR3 region is CAIGDRPVYGYTF. In DNA, the CDR3 is TGTGCCATCGGGGACAGACCAGTCTATGGCTACACCTTC. This chain uses TRBV10-3 with TRBJ1-2, with TRBD1 matching 7 bases. This CDR3 contains 13 residues. The V and J ends lost 8 bases and 4 bases, in that order; junction bases with no gene match: 7. Germline-derived CDR1 and CDR2 are ENHRY and SYGVKD.

V usage is TRBV14 and J usage is TRBJ2-2, with TRBD1 as a possible D gene (6 bases). Deletions cut 1 base from V and 0 bases from J, with 12 bases between. CDR1 SGHDN and CDR2 FVKESK come from the germline V gene. CDR3 length: 17 amino acids. The CDR3 nucleotides read TGTGCCAGCAGCCAAGTCCCCGGACAGCCGAACACCGGGGAGCTGTTTTTT. This sequence encodes CASSQVPGQPNTGELFF.

The chain joins TRBV5-1 to TRBJ1-5, with 9 bases matching TRBD1. CDR1 and CDR2 from the germline V gene are SGHRS and YFSETQ. There are 19 residues in the CDR3. Trimming removed 1 base from V and 2 bases from J; junction bases left unmatched: 13. Here the CDR3 DNA reads TGCGCCAGCAGCTTGTCCGGGACAGGGTCGCAATTTGGCAATCAGCCCCAGCATTTT. It codes for CASSLSGTGSQFGNQPQHF.

For this clone: This likely traces to a read error, being one base from a far larger clone. Other DNA sequences of this sample code for an identical CDR3. This chain links TRBV11-2 with TRBJ1-1; 10 bases line up with TRBD1. Germline V gene sequence: CDR1 SGHAT, CDR2 FQNNGV. The V segment lost 5 bases and the J segment 7 bases; nucleotides outside the gene matches: 13. The CDR3 consists of 16 residues. Here the CDR3 reads CASSQEFGDRGYEAFF. In nucleotides, the CDR3 is TGTGCCAGCAGCCAAGAATTTGGGGACAGGGGTTATGAAGCTTTCTTT.

This clone showed up many times. The chain couples TRBV11-2 to TRBJ2-4; D might be TRBD2 (5 bases). The CDR3 contains 16 residues. From germline, CDR1 is SGHAT and CDR2 FQNNGV. V was clipped by 2 bases and J by 0 bases, with 11 bases between them. As DNA, the CDR3 is TGTGCCAGCAGCTTAAAGTCCGGGATAGCCAAAAACATTCAGTACTTC. Translation: CASSLKSGIAKNIQYF.

The chain couples TRBV7-6 to TRBJ2-3; 8 bases map to TRBD2. Looked up from germline, CDR1 is SGHVS and CDR2 is FNYEAQ. This CDR3 comprises 17 residues. Trimming took 4 bases from V and 2 from J; bases not matched to a gene: 11. CDR3 residues: CASSSGTRDSPTDTQYF. CDR3 nucleotide sequence: TGTGCCAGCAGCTCCGGGACTAGAGATTCTCCCACAGATACGCAGTATTTT.